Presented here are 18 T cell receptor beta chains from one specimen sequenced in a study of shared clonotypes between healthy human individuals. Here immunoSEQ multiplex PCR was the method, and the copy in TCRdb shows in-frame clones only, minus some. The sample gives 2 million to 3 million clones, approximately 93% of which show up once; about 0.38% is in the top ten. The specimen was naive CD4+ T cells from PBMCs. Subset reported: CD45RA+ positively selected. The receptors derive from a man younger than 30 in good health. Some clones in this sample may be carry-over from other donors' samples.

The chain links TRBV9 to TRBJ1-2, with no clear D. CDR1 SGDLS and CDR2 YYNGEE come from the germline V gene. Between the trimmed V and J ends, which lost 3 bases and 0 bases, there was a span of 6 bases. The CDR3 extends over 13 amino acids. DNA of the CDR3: TGTGCCAGCAGCGCCCAGTCTAACTATGGCTACACCTTC. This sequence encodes CASSAQSNYGYTF.

CDR3 loop: CASSPSGGSETQYF. CDR3 in DNA: TGTGCCAGCAGCCCTTCAGGGGGCTCGGAGACCCAGTACTTC. This chain joins TRBV13 and TRBJ2-5, with 8 bases aligning to TRBD1. This CDR3 has 14 amino acids. In germline, CDR1 is PRHDT, CDR2 FYEKMQ (reference sequence). The trim removed 5 bases at V and 5 bases at J, leaving 7 bases unmatched.

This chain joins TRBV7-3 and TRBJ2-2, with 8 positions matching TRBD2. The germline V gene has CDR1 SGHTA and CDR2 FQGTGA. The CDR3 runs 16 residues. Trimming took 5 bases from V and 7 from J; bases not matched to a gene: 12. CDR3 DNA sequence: TGTGCCAGCAGCCGATTAACTAGCGGCCACGGCGGGGAGCTGTTTTTT. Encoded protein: CASSRLTSGHGGELFF.

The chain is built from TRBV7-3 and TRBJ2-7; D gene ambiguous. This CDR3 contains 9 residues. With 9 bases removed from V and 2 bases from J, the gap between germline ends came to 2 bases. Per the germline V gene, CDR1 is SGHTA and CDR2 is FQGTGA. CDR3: CARPYEQYF. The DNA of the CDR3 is TGTGCCAGACCCTACGAGCAGTACTTC.

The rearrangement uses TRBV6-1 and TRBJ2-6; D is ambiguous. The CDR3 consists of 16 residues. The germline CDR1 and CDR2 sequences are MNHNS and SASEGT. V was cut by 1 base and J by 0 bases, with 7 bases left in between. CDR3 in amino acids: CASSEVWASGANVLTF. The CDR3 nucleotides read TGTGCCAGCAGTGAAGTGTGGGCCTCTGGGGCCAACGTCCTGACTTTC.

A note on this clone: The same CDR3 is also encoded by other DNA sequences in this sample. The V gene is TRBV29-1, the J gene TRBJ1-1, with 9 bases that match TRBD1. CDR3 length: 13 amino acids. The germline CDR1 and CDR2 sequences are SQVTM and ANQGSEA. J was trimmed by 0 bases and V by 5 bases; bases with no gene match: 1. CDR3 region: CSVRQGVNTEAFF. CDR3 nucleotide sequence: TGCAGCGTTCGACAGGGGGTGAACACTGAAGCTTTCTTT. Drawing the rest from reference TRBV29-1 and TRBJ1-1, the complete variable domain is SAVISQKPSRDICQRGTSLTIQCQVDSQVTMMFWYRQQPGQSLTLIATANQGSEATYESGFVIDKFPISRPNLTFSTLTVSNMSPEDSSIYLCSVRQGVNTEAFFGQGTRLTVV.

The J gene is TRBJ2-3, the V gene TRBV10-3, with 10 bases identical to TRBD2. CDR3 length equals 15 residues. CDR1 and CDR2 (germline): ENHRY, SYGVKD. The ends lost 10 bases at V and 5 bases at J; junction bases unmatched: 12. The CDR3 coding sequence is TGTGCCACCTCCTATGGGACTAGCGCGGGAGATACGCAGTATTTT. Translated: CATSYGTSAGDTQYF.

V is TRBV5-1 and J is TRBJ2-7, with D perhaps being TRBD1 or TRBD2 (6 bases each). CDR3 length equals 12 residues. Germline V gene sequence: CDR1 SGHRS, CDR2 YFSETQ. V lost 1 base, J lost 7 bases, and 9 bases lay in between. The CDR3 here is CASSLRGREQYF. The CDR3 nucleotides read TGCGCCAGCAGCTTGCGGGGGCGGGAGCAGTACTTC.

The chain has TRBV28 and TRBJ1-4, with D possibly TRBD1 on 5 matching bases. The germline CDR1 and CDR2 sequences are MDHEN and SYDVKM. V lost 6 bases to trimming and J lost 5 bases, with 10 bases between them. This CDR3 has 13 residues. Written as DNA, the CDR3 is TGTGCCAGCAGACGGGACGCGAATGAAAAACTGTTTTTT. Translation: CASRRDANEKLFF. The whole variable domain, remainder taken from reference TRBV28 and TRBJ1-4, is DVKVTQSSRYLVKRTGEKVFLECVQDMDHENMFWYRQDPGLGLRLIYFSYDVKMKEKGDIPEGYSVSREKKERFSLILESASTNQTSMYLCASRRDANEKLFFGSGTQLSVL.

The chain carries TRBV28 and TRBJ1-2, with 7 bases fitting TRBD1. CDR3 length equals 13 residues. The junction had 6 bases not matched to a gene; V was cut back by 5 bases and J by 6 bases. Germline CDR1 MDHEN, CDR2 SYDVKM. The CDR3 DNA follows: TGTGCCAGCAGTCCCGACAGGGAACATGGCTACACCTTC. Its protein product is CASSPDREHGYTF.

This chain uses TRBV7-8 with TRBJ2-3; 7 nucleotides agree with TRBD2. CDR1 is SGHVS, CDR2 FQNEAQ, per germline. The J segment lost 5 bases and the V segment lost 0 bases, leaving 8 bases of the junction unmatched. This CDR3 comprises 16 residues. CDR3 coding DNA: TGTGCCAGCAGCTTAGCTGGGCGGGAGCTGAGAGATACGCAGTATTTT. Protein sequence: CASSLAGRELRDTQYF.

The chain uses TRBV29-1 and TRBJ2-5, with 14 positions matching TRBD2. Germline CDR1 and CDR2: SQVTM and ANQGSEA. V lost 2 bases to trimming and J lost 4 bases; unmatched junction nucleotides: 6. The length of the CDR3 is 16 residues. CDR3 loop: CSVEMTSGRVGETQYF. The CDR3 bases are TGCAGCGTTGAAATGACTAGCGGGAGGGTCGGAGAGACCCAGTACTTC.

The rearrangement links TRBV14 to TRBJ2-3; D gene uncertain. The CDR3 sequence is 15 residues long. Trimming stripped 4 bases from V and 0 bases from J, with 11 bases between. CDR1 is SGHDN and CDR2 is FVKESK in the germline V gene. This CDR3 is CASSLGTHSTDTQYF. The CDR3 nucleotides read TGTGCCAGCAGCCTTGGCACCCATAGCACAGATACGCAGTATTTT.

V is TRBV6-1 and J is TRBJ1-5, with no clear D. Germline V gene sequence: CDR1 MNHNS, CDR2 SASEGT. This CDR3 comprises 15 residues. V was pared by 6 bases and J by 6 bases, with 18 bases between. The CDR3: CASRRRANVAQPQHF. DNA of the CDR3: TGTGCCAGCAGGAGACGGGCCAACGTCGCTCAGCCCCAGCATTTT.

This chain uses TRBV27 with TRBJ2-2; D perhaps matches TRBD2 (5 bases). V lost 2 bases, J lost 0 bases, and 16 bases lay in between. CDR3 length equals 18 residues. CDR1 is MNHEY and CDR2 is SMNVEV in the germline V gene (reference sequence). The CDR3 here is CASSLIVFRGANTGELFF. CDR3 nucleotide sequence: TGTGCCAGCAGTTTAATTGTGTTTCGGGGTGCGAACACCGGGGAGCTGTTTTTT.

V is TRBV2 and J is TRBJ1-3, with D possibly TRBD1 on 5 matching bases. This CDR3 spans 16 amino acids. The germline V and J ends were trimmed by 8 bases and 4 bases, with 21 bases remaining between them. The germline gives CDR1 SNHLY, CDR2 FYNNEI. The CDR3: CASWAGIGVYGNTIYF. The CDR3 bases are TGTGCCAGCTGGGCAGGGATCGGTGTGTACGGAAACACCATATATTTT.

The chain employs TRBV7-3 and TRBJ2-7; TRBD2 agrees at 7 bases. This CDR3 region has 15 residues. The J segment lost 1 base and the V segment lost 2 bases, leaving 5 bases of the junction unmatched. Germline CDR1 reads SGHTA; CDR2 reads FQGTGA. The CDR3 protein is CASSLRGEASYEQYF. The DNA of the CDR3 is TGTGCCAGCAGCTTACGGGGGGAGGCATCCTACGAGCAGTACTTC. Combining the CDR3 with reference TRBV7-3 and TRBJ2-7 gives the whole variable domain GAGVSQTPSNKVTEKGKYVELRCDPISGHTALYWYRQSLGQGPEFLIYFQGTGAADDSGLPNDRFFAVRPEGSVSTLKIQRTERGDSAVYLCASSLRGEASYEQYFGPGTRLTVT.

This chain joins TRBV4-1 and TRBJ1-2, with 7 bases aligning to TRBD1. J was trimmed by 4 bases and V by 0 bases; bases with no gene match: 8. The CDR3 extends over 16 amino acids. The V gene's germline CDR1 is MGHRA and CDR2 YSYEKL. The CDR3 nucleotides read TGCGCCAGCAGCCAAGATCGATCGGGACAGCGCTATGGCTACACCTTC. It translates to CASSQDRSGQRYGYTF.